This T cell receptor (beta chain) appears in the sequencing data of a study of blood T cell repertoires in COVID-19. In the original workflow: Reference gene primer amplification gave nucleated cell count estimates. Some clones are missing from TCRdb's copy, which holds only in-frame ones; the method was immunoSEQ multiplex PCR. V and J calls and clone size come straight from that table; D and trimming were deduced from the DNA. This repertoire shows 450,000 or so clones, approximately 89% found once; its top ten account for approximately 0.9%. V lost 5 bases and J lost 7; bases outside the gene matches: 10. From germline, CDR1 is SNHLY and CDR2 FYNNEI. The CDR3 length is 15 residues. This clone was seen more than once but under ten times.

The receptor was isolated from a man aged 18 to 29 with COVID-19, enrolled during active disease. The sequenced sample was peripheral blood. The V gene is TRBV2, the J gene TRBJ1-2, with 10 bases identical to TRBD1. The CDR3 sequence is CASSPQDRGQGGYTF. DNA for the CDR3: TGTGCCAGCAGTCCCCAAGACAGGGGGCAAGGTGGCTACACCTTC. The full variable domain, with the rest looked up from reference TRBV2 and TRBJ1-2, is EPEVTQTPSHQVTQMGQEVILRCVPISNHLYFYWYRQILGQKVEFLVSFYNNEISEKSEIFDDQFSVERPDGSNFTLKIRSTKLEDSAMYFCASSPQDRGQGGYTFGSGTRLTVV.